The 28 T cell receptor beta chains listed next were all sequenced from one sample in a study of T cell responses to AZD1222 COVID-19 vaccine. Libraries were prepared by immunoSEQ multiplex PCR; TCRdb keeps only in-frame clonotypes and omits some of them. Of approximately 73,000 clones listed, around 84% are singletons. Sequenced material: peripheral blood, taken on day 0 of AZD1222 vaccination. Receptors originate from an adult in good health.

The rearrangement uses TRBV7-8 and TRBJ1-1; 8 nucleotides line up with TRBD1. The trim removed 4 bases at V and 4 bases at J, leaving 5 bases unmatched. Per the germline V gene, CDR1 is SGHVS and CDR2 is FQNEAQ. This CDR3 region has 14 residues. CDR3 sequence: CASSSGTGGTEAFF. CDR3 nucleotide sequence: TGTGCCAGCAGCTCTGGGACAGGAGGCACTGAAGCTTTCTTT. The whole variable domain, filled in from reference TRBV7-8 and TRBJ1-1, reads GAGVSQSPRYKVAKRGQDVALRCDPISGHVSLFWYQQALGQGPEFLTYFQNEAQLDKSGLPSDRFFAERPEGSVSTLKIQRTQQEDSAVYLCASSSGTGGTEAFFGQGTRLTVV.

The V and J genes are TRBV10-2 and TRBJ1-5; D unclear. The CDR3 totals 13 residues. With 3 bases removed from V and 2 bases from J, the gap between germline ends came to 5 bases. Looked up from germline, CDR1 is WSHSY and CDR2 is SAAADI. The DNA for the CDR3 is TGCGCCAGCAGTGAACAGCGCAATCAGCCCCAGCATTTT. This gives the protein CASSEQRNQPQHF.

This clone was counted once. DNA of the CDR3: TGCAGCGTCGGGACAGGGGAGAACTATGGCTACACCTTC. Protein sequence: CSVGTGENYGYTF. The chain uses TRBV29-1 and TRBJ1-2, with 10 bases matching TRBD1. Germline V gene lookup returns CDR1 SQVTM and CDR2 ANQGSEA. V dropped 6 bases and J dropped 2; count of bases not matched to a gene: 3. CDR3 length: 13 residues.

This chain uses TRBV30 with TRBJ1-1; 7 bases are a match to TRBD1. The CDR3 length is 15 residues. The trim removed 5 bases at V and 0 bases at J, leaving 9 bases unmatched. The germline V gene encodes CDR1 GTSNPN and CDR2 SVGIG (reference sequence). This CDR3 reads CAWLPFGTVNTEAFF. The CDR3 DNA is TGTGCCTGGTTACCCTTCGGGACAGTGAACACTGAAGCTTTCTTT.

This chain connects TRBV3-1 (or the pseudogene TRBV3-2) to TRBJ2-3; 11 bases align to TRBD2. Germline CDR1 reads LGHDT; CDR2 reads YNNKEL (reference sequence). The ends lost 5 bases at V and 0 bases at J; junction bases unmatched: 16. The CDR3 consists of 20 residues. CDR3 coding DNA: TGTGCCAGCAGCGTCCCCGCCGGGACTAGCGGACACCCTAGCACAGATACGCAGTATTTT. Translation gives CASSVPAGTSGHPSTDTQYF.

V and J are TRBV9 and TRBJ2-7; 10 bases agree with TRBD1. The CDR3 spans 14 residues. CDR1 and CDR2 from the germline V gene are SGDLS and YYNGEE. V lost 2 bases, J lost 7 bases, and 6 bases stayed unmatched. The CDR3 sequence is CASSVGTGEREQYF. The CDR3 coding sequence is TGTGCCAGCAGCGTTGGGACAGGGGAACGGGAGCAGTACTTC.

The chain joins TRBV10-2 to TRBJ2-7; TRBD2 agrees at 8 bases. The CDR3 has 14 residues. From germline, CDR1 is WSHSY and CDR2 SAAADI. The junction had 11 bases not matched to a gene; V was cut back by 6 bases and J by 7 bases. This chain's CDR3 is CASRRLARASEQYF. For the CDR3, the DNA is TGCGCCAGCAGGAGACTAGCGCGGGCTAGTGAGCAGTACTTC.

The rearrangement uses TRBV6-5 and TRBJ2-3, with 11 bases matching TRBD1. Germline V gene lookup returns CDR1 MNHEY and CDR2 SVGAGI. The CDR3 extends over 15 amino acids. Trimming cost V 5 bases and J 5 bases; bases outside gene matches: 6. The CDR3 DNA reads as TGTGCCAGCAGTCCCGGGACAGGGGGTTTAGATACGCAGTATTTT. As protein: CASSPGTGGLDTQYF.

The rearrangement joins TRBV9 to TRBJ2-5, with TRBD2 matching over 8 bases. The trim removed 5 bases at V and 5 bases at J, leaving 14 bases unmatched. The CDR3 is made up of 16 amino acids. Per germline, CDR1 SGDLS and CDR2 YYNGEE. The CDR3 loop reads CASSPSHGRGAETQYF. DNA of the CDR3: TGTGCCAGCAGTCCATCTCACGGGCGGGGGGCCGAGACCCAGTACTTC.

The V call is TRBV5-1, the J call TRBJ2-7; D is unclear. V lost 0 bases, J lost 7 bases, and 11 bases lay in between. This CDR3 contains 13 residues. Germline lookup yields CDR1 SGHRS and CDR2 YFSETQ. For the CDR3, the DNA is TGCGCCAGCAGCTTGGCCCTGTCGCGAGAGCAGTACTTC. Translating gives CASSLALSREQYF.

The V gene is TRBV3-1 (or the pseudogene TRBV3-2), the J gene TRBJ2-2, with 9 nucleotides matching TRBD2. Germline CDR1 LGHDT, CDR2 YNNKEL (reference sequence). The V gene end was trimmed by 2 bases and the J gene end by 3 bases; junction bases not matched to a gene: 7. The CDR3 has 17 amino acids. The CDR3 coding sequence is TGTGCCAGCAGCCAACCCTTGGCTAGCGGGGACACCGGGGAGCTGTTTTTT. Protein product: CASSQPLASGDTGELFF.

V and J are TRBV13 and TRBJ1-5; a possible D gene is TRBD1 (5 bases). Trimming took off 0 bases at V and 7 bases at J, with 10 bases between the two ends. This CDR3 spans 14 amino acids. Per the germline V gene, CDR1 is PRHDT and CDR2 is FYEKMQ (reference sequence). The CDR3 DNA follows: TGTGCCAGCAGCTTAGGTCGACAGAACCAGCCCCAGCATTTT. Its protein product is CASSLGRQNQPQHF.

The chain is built from TRBV2 and TRBJ1-6; 9 bases fit TRBD1. V shed 7 bases, J shed 7 bases, and the junction held 8 bases outside the gene matches. Germline values: CDR1 SNHLY, CDR2 FYNNEI. This CDR3 spans 15 amino acids. CDR3: CASTSLGQGNSPLHF. The CDR3 nucleotides read TGTGCCAGCACCTCCCTGGGACAGGGAAATTCACCCCTCCACTTT.

The chain recombines TRBV2 with TRBJ2-3, with D perhaps matching TRBD2 (7 bases). This CDR3 comprises 17 residues. CDR1 SNHLY and CDR2 FYNNEI come from the germline V gene. Trimming removed 1 base at V and 4 bases at J, with 18 bases between. CDR3 sequence: CASSEVLGGQGSDTQYF. CDR3 DNA: TGTGCCAGCAGTGAAGTGCTGGGGGGGCAGGGGTCAGATACGCAGTATTTT.

This chain connects TRBV9 to TRBJ1-5; the D gene is possibly TRBD1 (5 bases). There are 16 residues in the CDR3. Germline V gene sequence: CDR1 SGDLS, CDR2 YYNGEE. Trimming stripped 3 bases from V and 6 bases from J, with 19 bases between. CDR3 nucleotide sequence: TGTGCCAGCAGCGACGCTGCGGGGGGTTGGGGTCAGCCCCAGCATTTT. Translated, it gives CASSDAAGGWGQPQHF.

The DNA of the CDR3 is TGCGCCAGCAGCTTACTCTCGGGGAACACTGAAGCTTTCTTT. This translates into CASSLLSGNTEAFF. The rearrangement joins TRBV5-1 to TRBJ1-1; D ambiguous. The CDR3 is made up of 14 amino acids. Trimming left V 2 bases short and J 1 base short, with 9 bases between. From germline, CDR1 is SGHRS and CDR2 YFSETQ.

The CDR3 region is CASSQDTGGGTEKLFF. The DNA of the CDR3 is TGTGCCAGCAGCCAAGATACAGGGGGAGGGACTGAAAAACTGTTTTTT. V is TRBV4-2 and J is TRBJ1-4; TRBD1 matches 8 bases. Trimming at V came to 0 bases and at J to 7 bases, leaving 7 bases not matched to a gene. Germline assignment: CDR1 LGHNA and CDR2 YNFKEQ. The CDR3 is made up of 16 amino acids.

The rearrangement uses TRBV6-5 and TRBJ1-2; D remains unclear. Trimming stripped 0 bases from V and 2 bases from J, with 10 bases between. Germline assignment: CDR1 MNHEY and CDR2 SVGAGI. The length of the CDR3 is 15 residues. Here the CDR3 DNA reads TGTGCCAGCAGTTACTCCCCTAATGGGAACTATGGCTACACCTTC. It is translated as CASSYSPNGNYGYTF.

The CDR3 bases are TGTGCCAGCAGCCCGGGGACAGGTCCTTTCTATGGCTACACCTTC. It translates to CASSPGTGPFYGYTF. V usage is TRBV4-2 and J usage is TRBJ1-2, with TRBD1 identical over 8 bases. V shed 4 bases and J 4 bases; nucleotides not matched to a gene: 8. CDR3 length: 15 residues. Germline lookup yields CDR1 LGHNA and CDR2 YNFKEQ.

V gene TRBV7-2 combines with J gene TRBJ1-3; 7 nucleotides agree with TRBD1. V dropped 0 bases and J dropped 3; count of bases not matched to a gene: 5. The CDR3 sequence is 16 residues long. The germline V gene has CDR1 SGHTA and CDR2 FQGNSA. CDR3 sequence reads: CASSLAGGAFGNTIYF. The CDR3 bases are TGTGCCAGCAGCTTAGCAGGGGGCGCATTTGGAAACACCATATATTTT.

The rearrangement links TRBV5-1 to TRBJ1-4; unclear D gene. Trimming left V 0 bases short and J 13 bases short, with 10 bases between. The CDR3 has 12 amino acids. Germline V CDR1 and CDR2: SGHRS, YFSETQ. CDR3 protein: CASSLEQGGLFF. CDR3 coding DNA: TGCGCCAGCAGCTTGGAACAAGGTGGACTGTTTTTT.

The chain uses TRBV19 and TRBJ1-2, with D unclear. V was clipped by 6 bases and J by 3 bases, with 11 bases between them. The CDR3 runs 13 residues. Germline V lookup: CDR1 LNHDA, CDR2 SQIVND (reference sequence). The DNA of the CDR3 is TGTGCCAGTAGACCAGACTGGCACTATGGCTACACCTTC. Protein sequence: CASRPDWHYGYTF.

This clone was detected once. The chain recombines TRBV7-9 with TRBJ1-2; the D gene is possibly TRBD1 (5 bases). Germline V CDR1 and CDR2: SEHNR, FQNEAQ (reference sequence). Trimming stripped 5 bases from V and 4 bases from J, with 17 bases between. The CDR3 sequence is 15 residues long. The CDR3 DNA follows: TGTGCCAGCAGCCAAACCGGAGGGGAGGGCTATGGCTACACCTTC. It translates to CASSQTGGEGYGYTF.

This clone was detected only once. The V gene is TRBV6-1, the J gene TRBJ1-2, with D unclear. The CDR3 spans 16 residues. Trimming removed 0 bases from V and 2 bases from J, with 13 bases in between. Germline V lookup: CDR1 MNHNS, CDR2 SASEGT. The CDR3 DNA follows: TGTGCCAGCAGTGAAGCTCTGGGGATAGGGAACTATGGCTACACCTTC. Translating it yields CASSEALGIGNYGYTF.

The chain recombines TRBV7-2 with TRBJ1-1; 7 nucleotides line up with TRBD1. The length of the CDR3 is 15 residues. CDR1 and CDR2 from the germline V gene are SGHTA and FQGNSA. Losses at the gene ends were 7 bases for V and 7 bases for J; bases not matched to a gene: 15. CDR3 loop: CASNYQGGPHNEAFF. CDR3 coding DNA: TGTGCCAGCAACTACCAGGGGGGCCCCCATAATGAAGCTTTCTTT. Combining the CDR3 with reference TRBV7-2 and TRBJ1-1 gives the whole variable domain GAGVSQSPSNKVTEKGKDVELRCDPISGHTALYWYRQSLGQGLEFLIYFQGNSAPDKSGLPSDRFSAERTGGSVSTLTIQRTQQEDSAVYLCASNYQGGPHNEAFFGQGTRLTVV.

The rearrangement uses TRBV3-1 (or the pseudogene TRBV3-2) and TRBJ1-2; no definite D call. Germline assignment: CDR1 LGHDT and CDR2 YNNKEL (reference sequence). V was clipped by 4 bases and J by 7 bases, with 13 bases between them. The CDR3 sequence is 13 residues long. DNA for the CDR3: TGTGCCAGCAGCCCCTTCGAGGGAGGTGGCTACACCTTC. Protein product: CASSPFEGGGYTF.

V usage is TRBV4-1 and J usage is TRBJ1-5; D gene ambiguous. Germline loops: CDR1 MGHRA, CDR2 YSYEKL. The CDR3 is made up of 14 amino acids. The germline V and J ends were trimmed by 0 bases and 5 bases, with 8 bases remaining between them. The CDR3 bases are TGCGCCAGCAGCCAAGACATGGTTCATCAGCCCCAGCATTTT. The encoded protein is CASSQDMVHQPQHF.

The chain has TRBV30 and TRBJ1-3; no firm D call. Between the trimmed V and J ends, which lost 1 base and 0 bases, there was a span of 4 bases. In germline, CDR1 is GTSNPN, CDR2 SVGIG (reference sequence). The CDR3 is 13 amino acids. The CDR3 nucleotides read TGTGCCTGGAGTGGAGGCTCTGGAAACACCATATATTTT. Protein sequence: CAWSGGSGNTIYF.